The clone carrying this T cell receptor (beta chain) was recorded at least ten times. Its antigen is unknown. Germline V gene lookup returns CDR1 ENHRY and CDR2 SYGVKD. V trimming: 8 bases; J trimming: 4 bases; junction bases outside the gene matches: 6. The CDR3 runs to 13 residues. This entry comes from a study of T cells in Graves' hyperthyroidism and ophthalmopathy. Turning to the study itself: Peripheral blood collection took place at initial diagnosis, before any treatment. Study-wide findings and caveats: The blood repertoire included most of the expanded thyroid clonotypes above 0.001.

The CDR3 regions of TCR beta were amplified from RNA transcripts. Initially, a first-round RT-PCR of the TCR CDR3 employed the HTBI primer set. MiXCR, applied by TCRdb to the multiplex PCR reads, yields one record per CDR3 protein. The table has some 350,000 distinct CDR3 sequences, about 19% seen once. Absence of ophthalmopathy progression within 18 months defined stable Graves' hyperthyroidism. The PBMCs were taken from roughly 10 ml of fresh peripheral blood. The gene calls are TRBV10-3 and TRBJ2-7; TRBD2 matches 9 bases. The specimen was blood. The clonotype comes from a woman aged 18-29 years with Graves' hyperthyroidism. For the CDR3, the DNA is TGTGCCATCGGGGCGGGGGGGTCGTACGAGCAGTACTTC. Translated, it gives CAIGAGGSYEQYF.